A single TCR beta chain is shown here with its context. What it binds is not known. The sample belongs to a study of shared clonotypes between healthy human individuals. Across the study: Serving as donors were a couple of women and a few men, whose ages spanned 18 to 49. Whole-study findings and limits: Generation probabilities of non-shared clonotypes were lower (relative to those shared by all four donors).

Genomic DNA (from each subset) was split evenly across several immunoSEQ plates. The method was immunoSEQ multiplex PCR; TCRdb's version includes in-frame clones alone and lacks a portion of them. The sample lists about 1.1 million clones, about 80% occurring once. The CDR3 length is 15 residues. The germline V gene has CDR1 SGHVS and CDR2 FQNEAQ. The germline V and J ends were trimmed by 5 bases and 1 base, with 12 bases remaining between them. Division of CD4+ cells produced a CD45RA+ naive subset and a CD45RA-negative memory subset. This rearrangement joins TRBV7-8 to TRBJ2-4, with D perhaps TRBD1 (6 bases). The sequence was collected from a man aged 18 to 29 in good health. Some clones in this sample may be carry-over from other donors' samples. The specimen sequenced was memory CD4+ T cells from PBMCs. Specified subset: CD45RA-negative fraction. CDR3 nucleotide sequence: TGTGCCAGCAGCCTGGCAGGGGCGGCCAAAAACATTCAGTACTTC. Translation gives CASSLAGAAKNIQYF.